These 5 T cell receptor beta chains came from one sample sequenced in a study of cytomegalovirus exposure and HLA in healthy donors. PCR employed 60 Vbeta and 13 Jbeta primers. This table comes from immunoSEQ multiplex PCR, and its TCRdb copy is limited to in-frame clones, with some not included. In the table there are roughly 190,000 clones, about four fifths of which are singletons. Sequenced material: PBMCs. These receptors all come from a man aged 30-40 years in good health and CMV-seropositive.

This chain links TRBV6-1 with TRBJ1-1; 8 bases map to TRBD1. Germline V CDR1 and CDR2: MNHNS, SASEGT. This CDR3 is built from 15 residues. The trim removed 5 bases at V and 4 bases at J, leaving 9 bases unmatched. The CDR3: CASSTDPTGGTEAFF. CDR3 DNA sequence: TGTGCCAGCAGTACAGACCCCACAGGGGGCACTGAAGCTTTCTTT.

V usage is TRBV6-6 and J usage is TRBJ1-2; TRBD1 aligns across 8 bases. Germline V CDR1 and CDR2: MNHNY, SVGAGI (reference sequence). V was clipped by 6 bases and J by 6 bases; unmatched bases: 15. The CDR3 sequence is 16 residues long. CDR3 region: CASSIDRGPTLDGYTF. CDR3 DNA sequence: TGTGCCAGCAGCATCGACAGGGGCCCCACTCTTGATGGCTACACCTTC.

The chain uses TRBV30 and TRBJ2-1; the match to TRBD2 covers 7 bases. The CDR3 length is 14 residues. Germline loops: CDR1 GTSNPN, CDR2 SVGIG (reference sequence). With 3 bases clipped from V and 6 bases from J, the junction kept 8 bases outside the gene matches. CDR3 DNA: TGTGCCTGGAGCCCGGGAGGAGGTATCAATGAGCAGTTCTTC. Translated: CAWSPGGGINEQFF.

The V and J genes are TRBV7-9 and TRBJ1-2; the D gene is possibly TRBD1 (5 bases). The CDR3 runs to 13 residues. Germline V CDR1 and CDR2: SEHNR, FQNEAQ (reference sequence). The V gene lost 3 bases and the J gene lost 4 bases, with 9 bases spanning the gap. The DNA for the CDR3 is TGTGCCAGCAGCTTTGAGACAGCCTATGGCTACACCTTC. Amino acids: CASSFETAYGYTF.

This chain connects TRBV7-3 to TRBJ1-6; tentatively, D is TRBD1 (6 bases). The CDR3 covers 13 residues. Germline loops: CDR1 SGHTA, CDR2 FQGTGA. V lost 7 bases to trimming and J lost 7 bases, with 11 bases between them. The CDR3 DNA reads as TGTGCCAGCAAGGATACAGGGAATTCACCCCTCCACTTT. Its translation is CASKDTGNSPLHF.